This T cell receptor beta chain was recovered during a study of blood T cell repertoires in COVID-19. Study details: Material from acute and convalescent COVID-19 was sourced from the United States, Italy and Spain. In each case, the material was cDNA or gDNA derived from T cells, B-cell-depleted T cells, or PBMCs.

Methods used by the authors: How many nucleated cells were present was estimated from reference gene primer amplification. Profiled with immunoSEQ multiplex PCR; TCRdb holds only in-frame clones, not every one. The DNA was the basis for D and trimming; V, J and clone size are from that table. The sample has tens of thousands of clones, around 90% seen once. This CDR3 contains 16 residues. Germline V CDR1 and CDR2: SGHAT, FQNNGV. V shed 1 base and J shed 2 bases, with 13 bases lying between them. The sequenced material came from peripheral blood. This TCR came from a woman in her seventies with active COVID-19. The chain couples TRBV11-2 to TRBJ2-3, with a possible D match to TRBD2 (6 bases). The CDR3 reads CASSLAGVPSTDTQYF. CDR3 nucleotides: TGTGCCAGCAGCTTAGCGGGGGTTCCCTCCACAGATACGCAGTATTTT. The full variable domain, with the rest looked up from reference TRBV11-2 and TRBJ2-3, is EAGVAQSPRYKIIEKRQSVAFWCNPISGHATLYWYQQILGQGPKLLIQFQNNGVVDDSQLPKDRFSAERLKGVDSTLKIQPAKLEDSAVYLCASSLAGVPSTDTQYFGPGTRLTVL.